This TCR beta chain was sequenced in a study of shared clonotypes between healthy human individuals. CDR3 size: 14 residues. Germline values: CDR1 SGHRS, CDR2 YFSETQ. V lost 2 bases and J 1 base, leaving 6 bases between the germline ends. The protocol was immunoSEQ multiplex PCR, while the TCRdb copy is restricted to in-frame clones and leaves out a portion. The sample holds 2 million to 2.5 million clones, under 95% seen once. The receptor comes from a man aged 18-30 years in good health. Some clones in this sample may be carry-over from other donors' samples. The sample comprised naive CD4+ T cells from PBMCs. As to subset: CD45RA+ positively selected. The chain recombines TRBV5-1 with TRBJ2-2; D possibly corresponds to TRBD1 (5 bases). CDR3 loop: CASSFDRNTGELFF. The CDR3 DNA sequence: TGCGCCAGCAGCTTCGACAGGAACACCGGGGAGCTGTTTTTT.